These 30 T cell receptor beta chains originate from one sample sequenced in a study of early T cells in non-severe SARS-CoV-2 infection. TCRdb analysed the 5' RACE reads with MiXCR anew, one entry per CDR3 protein. The data hold about 17,000 distinct CDR3 sequences, with 4.5% to 6% observed a single time. Material: whole blood, obtained at baseline. Every receptor here comes from an adult who was a healthcare worker with PCR-confirmed SARS-CoV-2 infection or an uninfected control (not recorded which).

This clonotype was counted at least ten times. The V call is TRBV2, the J call TRBJ2-5; D unclear. Germline lookup yields CDR1 SNHLY and CDR2 FYNNEI. The CDR3 has 13 amino acids. Trimming cost V 5 bases and J 7 bases, with 14 bases left between them. The CDR3 DNA sequence: TGTGCCAGCAGTCTAGACAAACTCCGGACCCAGTACTTC. Protein: CASSLDKLRTQYF. Variable domain in full (rest from reference TRBV2 and TRBJ2-5): EPEVTQTPSHQVTQMGQEVILRCVPISNHLYFYWYRQILGQKVEFLVSFYNNEISEKSEIFDDQFSVERPDGSNFTLKIRSTKLEDSAMYFCASSLDKLRTQYFGPGTRLLVL.

This clonotype was seen ten or more times. CDR3 residues: CASSQVPTGDTEAFF. CDR3 sequence (DNA): TGCGCCAGCAGCCAAGTTCCGACCGGGGACACTGAAGCTTTCTTT. The J gene is TRBJ1-1, the V gene TRBV4-1; D is ambiguous. Trimming took 1 base from V and 3 from J, leaving 12 bases between them. The CDR3 sequence is 15 residues long. CDR1 MGHRA and CDR2 YSYEKL come from the germline V gene.

This clonotype was seen ten or more times. This rearrangement joins TRBV19 to TRBJ2-1; no clear D gene. The CDR3 has 15 residues. The V end was cut by 5 bases, the J end by 6 bases, with 17 bases between. Germline V CDR1 and CDR2: LNHDA, SQIVND (reference sequence). This CDR3 reads CASSPHPSVINEQFF. The CDR3 nucleotides read TGTGCCAGTAGTCCCCACCCCTCGGTAATCAATGAGCAGTTCTTC.

This clonotype occurred many times. This chain joins TRBV6-5 and TRBJ2-3, with D possibly TRBD2 on 5 matching bases. Germline V gives CDR1 MNHEY, CDR2 SVGAGI. Trimming removed 9 bases from V and 1 base from J, with 20 bases in between. The CDR3 sequence is 16 residues long. The CDR3 DNA reads TGTGCCAGTTGTACCCTCCGGGGAAGAGGCACAGATACGCAGTATTTT. Its protein product is CASCTLRGRGTDTQYF.

The V call is TRBV19, the J call TRBJ1-1; D is perhaps TRBD1 (5 bases). Trimming pared 3 bases from V and 1 base from J, leaving 15 bases between. CDR1 LNHDA and CDR2 SQIVND come from the germline V gene (reference sequence). This CDR3 spans 16 amino acids. CDR3 in DNA: TGTGCCAGTAGTATCCCCTCGACAGCGGCGAACACTGAAGCTTTCTTT. It codes for CASSIPSTAANTEAFF.

In this sample, this clonotype turned up many times. The chain employs TRBV5-1 and TRBJ1-3; TRBD1 matches 7 bases. V dropped 1 base and J dropped 6; count of bases not matched to a gene: 13. The CDR3 sequence is 17 residues long. Per germline, CDR1 SGHRS and CDR2 YFSETQ. The CDR3 is CASSLRTIGTEENTIYF. DNA for the CDR3: TGCGCCAGCAGCTTGCGTACTATCGGGACAGAAGAAAACACCATATATTTT.

This clonotype was seen at least ten times. The chain is built from TRBV7-2 and TRBJ1-5; D is possibly TRBD1 (5 bases). CDR1 SGHTA and CDR2 FQGNSA come from the germline V gene. The CDR3 runs to 14 residues. Trimming removed 1 base at V and 4 bases at J, with 8 bases between. The CDR3 DNA follows: TGTGCCAGCAGCTTAGTGGCAGGGAATCAGCCCCAGCATTTT. Translation: CASSLVAGNQPQHF.

This clonotype has a count of ten or more. The chain couples TRBV29-1 to TRBJ2-3, with TRBD1 identical over 8 bases. Germline V gives CDR1 SQVTM, CDR2 ANQGSEA. V lost 3 bases, J lost 2 bases, and 7 bases stayed unmatched. The CDR3 has 15 residues. CDR3 region: CSVDGDRRYTDTQYF. Here the CDR3 DNA reads TGCAGCGTTGATGGGGACAGGCGCTACACAGATACGCAGTATTTT.

This clonotype is termed medium-sized (0.01 to 0.1%). The J gene is TRBJ2-1, the V gene TRBV29-1, with unresolved D. Deletions cut 7 bases from V and 4 bases from J, with 8 bases between. Per the germline V gene, CDR1 is SQVTM and CDR2 is ANQGSEA. The CDR3 is 11 residues long. The CDR3 sequence: CSASEYNEQFF. The CDR3 region has the DNA TGCAGCGCTAGTGAATACAATGAGCAGTTCTTC.

The V gene is TRBV6-1, the J gene TRBJ1-2; D uncertain. The CDR3 length is 15 residues. Trimming removed 4 bases from V and 2 bases from J, with 14 bases in between. CDR1 MNHNS and CDR2 SASEGT come from the germline V gene. As DNA, the CDR3 is TGTGCCAGCAGTGGACCCAGGTTTACCAACTATGGCTACACCTTC. Its translation: CASSGPRFTNYGYTF.

This clonotype was detected a few times. The V call is TRBV19, the J call TRBJ2-1; possible D gene TRBD1, 5 bases. This CDR3 has 16 residues. CDR1 and CDR2 (germline): LNHDA, SQIVND (reference sequence). Trimming stripped 5 bases from V and 0 bases from J, with 14 bases between. The CDR3 is CASSSDSASSYNEQFF. CDR3 DNA sequence: TGTGCCAGTAGTTCCGACAGCGCCAGCTCCTACAATGAGCAGTTCTTC.

The J gene is TRBJ2-7, the V gene TRBV7-2, with a tentative D call TRBD2 (6 bases). Trimming left V 3 bases short and J 4 bases short, with 10 bases between. The CDR3 sequence is 13 residues long. CDR1 and CDR2 (germline): SGHTA, FQGNSA. Written as DNA, the CDR3 is TGTGCCAGCAGCTTTACTAGCTATTACGAGCAGTACTTC. Translated: CASSFTSYYEQYF.

This rearrangement joins TRBV28 to TRBJ1-2; 10 positions match TRBD1. This CDR3 spans 15 amino acids. Germline V lookup: CDR1 MDHEN, CDR2 SYDVKM. The V and J ends lost 8 bases and 7 bases, in that order; junction bases with no gene match: 13. Here the CDR3 DNA reads TGTGCCAGCTACGGGGGGACAGGGGTGTTTGGTGGCTACACCTTC. It specifies CASYGGTGVFGGYTF.

This clonotype has ten or more counts. The chain links TRBV20-1 to TRBJ1-1; no reliable D call. V gave up 6 bases and J gave up 7 bases, with 18 bases separating them. CDR1 and CDR2 (germline): DFQATT, SNEGSKA (reference sequence). This CDR3 has 13 amino acids. The CDR3 reads CSAYGRQVIEAFF. DNA for the CDR3: TGCAGTGCCTATGGTCGGCAGGTTATTGAAGCTTTCTTT.

This clonotype counts as medium-sized. The rearrangement links TRBV7-9 to TRBJ2-7, with D possibly TRBD1 on 5 matching bases. CDR3 length equals 12 residues. V was cut by 2 bases and J by 4 bases, with 6 bases left in between. The germline V gene encodes CDR1 SEHNR and CDR2 FQNEAQ (reference sequence). CDR3 sequence (DNA): TGTGCCAGCAGCTTACAGGGTTACGAGCAGTACTTC. It is translated as CASSLQGYEQYF.

This clonotype showed up many times. V gene TRBV12-3 or TRBV12-4 combines with J gene TRBJ2-1; tentatively, D is TRBD2 (6 bases). The CDR3 spans 14 residues. Trimming removed 6 bases from V and 5 bases from J, with 14 bases in between. The CDR3 sequence is CASSQNRGNNEQFF. The CDR3 coding sequence is TGTGCCAGCAGCCAAAACCGGGGGAACAATGAGCAGTTCTTC.

This clonotype was seen a few times. The chain employs TRBV7-9 and TRBJ2-2; D is undetermined. The V end was cut by 2 bases, the J end by 1 base, with 8 bases between. The CDR3 sequence is 15 residues long. Germline V lookup: CDR1 SEHNR, CDR2 FQNEAQ (reference sequence). The chain's CDR3 is CASSLISWNTGELFF. CDR3 nucleotide sequence: TGTGCCAGCAGCTTAATTAGTTGGAACACCGGGGAGCTGTTTTTT.

This clonotype was seen repeatedly, ten times or more. V gene TRBV4-2 combines with J gene TRBJ2-7, with TRBD1 matching 12 bases. This CDR3 has 16 amino acids. The V and J ends lost 1 base and 4 bases, in that order; junction bases with no gene match: 5. Germline lookup yields CDR1 LGHNA and CDR2 YNFKEQ. Here the CDR3 reads CASSQVGTGGAYEQYF. The CDR3 DNA sequence: TGTGCCAGCAGCCAAGTGGGGACAGGGGGCGCGTACGAGCAGTACTTC.

In its sample, this clonotype was seen many times. V usage is TRBV12-3 or TRBV12-4 and J usage is TRBJ2-2, with 13 bases fitting TRBD2. The V segment lost 8 bases and the J segment 8 bases; nucleotides outside the gene matches: 17. This CDR3 is 18 amino acids long. CDR3 residues: CASGSLKATSGGSGELFF. The CDR3 DNA sequence: TGTGCCAGCGGATCTTTAAAAGCGACTAGCGGGGGGTCAGGGGAGCTGTTTTTT.

This clonotype was counted at least ten times. V is TRBV14 and J is TRBJ2-2; D is ambiguous. V shed 4 bases and J shed 4 bases, with 7 bases lying between them. Germline V gives CDR1 SGHDN, CDR2 FVKESK. The CDR3 extends over 13 amino acids. CDR3 protein: CASSPRGTGELFF. For the CDR3, the DNA is TGTGCCAGCAGCCCAAGAGGCACCGGGGAGCTGTTTTTT.

The gene calls are TRBV7-9 and TRBJ2-7, with unresolved D. The CDR3 is 14 residues long. Germline CDR1 SEHNR, CDR2 FQNEAQ (reference sequence). The V end was cut by 5 bases, the J end by 0 bases, with 11 bases between. DNA for the CDR3: TGTGCCAGCAGCCCAAGCATCACCTCCTACGAGCAGTACTTC. It translates to CASSPSITSYEQYF.

This clonotype came up many times. V gene TRBV5-1 combines with J gene TRBJ2-1; D is unresolved. CDR3 length: 14 amino acids. The germline V gene has CDR1 SGHRS and CDR2 YFSETQ. Trimming stripped 2 bases from V and 5 bases from J, with 11 bases between. The CDR3 DNA is TGCGCCAGCAGCTTAACCTCGGGTAACAATGAGCAGTTCTTC. It yields the protein CASSLTSGNNEQFF.

At least ten counts were recorded for this clonotype. This chain links TRBV19 with TRBJ2-3; D perhaps matches TRBD2 (6 bases). The CDR3 length is 12 residues. Trimming removed 10 bases from V and 6 bases from J, with 14 bases in between. Germline CDR1 LNHDA, CDR2 SQIVND (reference sequence). CDR3 in DNA: TGTGCCACGTCATCCGGAGGGGATACGCAGTATTTT. It translates to CATSSGGDTQYF. The full variable domain, in which reference TRBV19 and TRBJ2-3 provide the parts outside the CDR3, is DGGITQSPKYLFRKEGQNVTLSCEQNLNHDAMYWYRQDPGQGLRLIYYSQIVNDFQKGDIAEGYSVSREKKESFPLTVTSAQKNPTAFYLCATSSGGDTQYFGPGTRLTVL.

This clonotype was counted between two and nine times. V is TRBV5-1 and J is TRBJ2-3; 10 bases agree with TRBD2. The CDR3 consists of 16 residues. Trimming cost V 4 bases and J 6 bases; bases outside gene matches: 11. The germline V gene encodes CDR1 SGHRS and CDR2 YFSETQ. For the CDR3, the DNA is TGCGCCAGCAGCCCGGTAGCGGGGGGCCGTCGGGATACGCAGTATTTT. It translates to CASSPVAGGRRDTQYF.

This clonotype has ten or more counts. This chain connects TRBV11-3 to TRBJ2-1; 8 bases match TRBD2. The CDR3 consists of 16 residues. Germline assignment: CDR1 SGHNT and CDR2 YENEEA. V shed 6 bases, J shed 6 bases, and the junction held 13 bases outside the gene matches. The CDR3 DNA follows: TGTGCCAGCAGTCCCCGCGGGCCAGCGGGGGCCAATGAGCAGTTCTTC. Translating gives CASSPRGPAGANEQFF.

A few counts support this clonotype. This chain connects TRBV25-1 to TRBJ2-3, with 7 positions matching TRBD1. The CDR3 spans 14 residues. Germline CDR1 and CDR2: MGHDK and SYGVNS. Losses at the gene ends were 5 bases for V and 2 bases for J; bases not matched to a gene: 4. This CDR3 is CASSLDRYTDTQYF. The CDR3 nucleotides are TGTGCCAGCAGTTTGGACAGGTACACAGATACGCAGTATTTT.

The table lists this clonotype with many counts. The chain links TRBV12-3 or TRBV12-4 to TRBJ2-1, with unresolved D. The V and J ends lost 1 base and 4 bases respectively, with 11 bases between them. This CDR3 has 15 residues. For the CDR3, the DNA is TGTGCCAGCAGTTTAGGGCTGACGAGGTACAATGAGCAGTTCTTC. This sequence encodes CASSLGLTRYNEQFF.

This clonotype has ten or more counts. The chain has TRBV6-1 and TRBJ1-5; D uncertain. V gave up 7 bases and J gave up 4 bases, with 8 bases separating them. Per the germline V gene, CDR1 is MNHNS and CDR2 is SASEGT. The CDR3 covers 12 residues. The DNA for the CDR3 is TGTGCCAGCAATTCCGTAAATCAGCCCCAGCATTTT. Its translation: CASNSVNQPQHF.

This clonotype was seen many times. V gene TRBV7-2 combines with J gene TRBJ1-5; 7 bases fit TRBD1. V trimming: 8 bases; J trimming: 5 bases; junction bases outside the gene matches: 3. This CDR3 is 12 amino acids long. The germline V gene encodes CDR1 SGHTA and CDR2 FQGNSA. The CDR3 DNA is TGTGCCAGCGGACAGGATTATCAGCCCCAGCATTTT. It translates to CASGQDYQPQHF.

This clonotype has a count of ten or more. The J gene is TRBJ2-7, the V gene TRBV20-1; 7 nucleotides line up with TRBD2. The germline CDR1 and CDR2 sequences are DFQATT and SNEGSKA (reference sequence). The V gene end was trimmed by 2 bases and the J gene end by 4 bases; junction bases not matched to a gene: 11. The CDR3 has 15 residues. For the CDR3, the DNA is TGCAGTGCTAGAAACCTTGCGGGGGAGCGTTACGAGCAGTACTTC. This translates into CSARNLAGERYEQYF.